Detailed here is one TCR beta chain. This clone's antigen is unknown. Base-call qualities are not available, and no considerably larger clone is one nucleotide away. The goal of deep resolution MiSeq sequencing was a depth between 1 in 1 million and 1 in 200,000 T cells, and coverage averaged 10x per clonotype. The immunoSEQ hsTCRB Kit was used to generate TCR beta libraries. The authors processed their data as follows. The data were analyzed with ImmunoSEQ Analyzer and ImmunoSEQ Data Assistant, and V, D and J gene assignments followed IMGT definitions. Clonality was computed as one minus normalized Shannon entropy of productive rearrangement frequencies, ranging from 0 to 1. Only overrepresented clonotypes making up at least 0.05% of the repertoire of each patient were included in the public clonotype analysis. Repertoires from thirteen age-matched healthy donors in immuneACCESS were used as clonality controls. Not all clones reach the TCRdb copy of this immuneACCESS table, which keeps in-frame sequences only. Checked studies attribute under half of the gap to unresolved V genes and leave the rest unexplained. V and J calls plus clone size are reproduced from that table; the DNA served to infer D and trimming. The sample records 55,000 to 85,000 clones, around nine tenths of which are singletons. Together, the top ten hold 3.1% of the sample.

This entry comes from a study of cytotoxic CD8 clonotypes in ibrutinib-treated CLL (dated by TCRdb to the early 2020s). As for the study more broadly: The cohort included some 14 treatment-naive and 11 relapsed/refractory patients; roughly 17 were IGHV unmutated. Cryopreserved peripheral blood mononuclear cells were obtained prior to treatment, at the time of response, and at either disease progression or sustained remission. Patients were still on ibrutinib when every remission and progressive disease sample was collected. On average, each sample yielded 270,000 or so productive templates and about 95,000 productive rearrangements. Response samples were taken after a median of approximately a year on treatment, ranging from roughly 6 to 36 months. Of the 90 or so participants in the trial, 26 had longitudinal samples available. Partial responses were observed in about 24 patients and complete responses in 2; after a median follow-up of 68 months, remission was maintained in approximately 15 patients and progression was observed in around twelve. Overall study results and their limits: An increase in clonality was observed at ibrutinib response, with clonality remaining stable during sustained remission and falling back toward baseline at progression. At baseline, clonality was higher than in age-matched healthy donors and showed a strong correlation with circulating CD8+ T-cell counts. Public clonotypes were rare and either shrank or stayed stable during treatment, and the rise in clonality at ibrutinib response reflected expansion of private clonotypes. Sampling times were not matched between patients in sustained remission and patients whose disease was progressing, and lymph node repertoires were not examined.

The time point label corresponds to: approximately 11 months on ibrutinib. For TCR beta library preparation, roughly 2.2 micrograms of genomic DNA were isolated from cryopreserved PBMCs. Longitudinal blood samples from CLL patients receiving ibrutinib monotherapy were subjected to high-throughput TCR beta sequencing. The patients were enrolled in a single-center, open-label phase 2 trial of ibrutinib monotherapy. The CDR3, from cysteine to phenylalanine, totals 15 residues. The CDR3 DNA has 45 bases and is translated from base 1. V loses 2 bases of germline sequence and J loses 5 bases, and the interval between the two ends is 16 bases. CDR1 and CDR2 were assigned from the germline V gene (reference sequence) as LNHDA and SQIVND.

The receptor comes from a human donor with chronic lymphocytic leukemia. The sequenced sample was PBMCs, obtained after 12 months of ibrutinib treatment. The rearrangement combines TRBV19 with TRBJ2-7, and possibly TRBD1, on 6 matching bases. The CDR3 corresponds to CASSITDRETHEQYF. The sequenced DNA: TGTGCCAGTAGTATAACGGACAGAGAGACCCACGAGCAGTACTTC.